Shown below are 31 T cell receptor beta chains from a single sample sequenced in a study of blood T cell repertoires in COVID-19. The table came from immunoSEQ multiplex PCR; TCRdb's copy has only in-frame clones and leaves some out. The data hold just under 350,000 clones, with roughly 86% observed a single time. Sequencing used peripheral blood. These receptor sequences come from a woman aged 70 to 79 with COVID-19, enrolled during active disease.

The chain links TRBV24-1 to TRBJ2-7, with D maybe TRBD2 (6 bases). The CDR3 is 16 residues long. From germline, CDR1 is KGHDR and CDR2 SFDVKD. V was trimmed by 3 bases and J by 4 bases, leaving 18 bases between them. For the CDR3, the DNA is TGTGCCACCAGTGATCCGACCAAATCCGGGACTTACGAGCAGTACTTC. It specifies CATSDPTKSGTYEQYF.

The genes are TRBV21-1 and TRBJ2-2; TRBD2 is taken as the D call from the table, unchecked against the DNA. TRBV21-1 is shown as a pseudogene. CDR3 length: 18 amino acids. DNA of the CDR3: TGTGCCAGCAGCAAAGCGCTTTCGGGGGGAACGACCTTTTGGGAGCTGTTTTTT. It translates to CASSKALSGGTTFWELFF.

The chain recombines TRBV3-1 (or the pseudogene TRBV3-2) with TRBJ2-3; 8 nucleotides match TRBD1. The V and J ends lost 6 bases and 1 base, in that order; junction bases with no gene match: 3. This CDR3 region has 14 residues. Germline V gene lookup returns CDR1 LGHDT and CDR2 YNNKEL (reference sequence). The CDR3 region is CASRTGAGTDTQYF. CDR3 in DNA: TGTGCCAGCAGGACAGGGGCCGGCACAGATACGCAGTATTTT.

The V call is TRBV10-3, the J call TRBJ2-5; the match to TRBD2 covers 12 bases. This CDR3 has 15 residues. Germline CDR1 ENHRY, CDR2 SYGVKD. J gave up 2 bases and V 2 bases, and 0 bases lay outside the gene matches. The DNA for the CDR3 is TGTGCCATCAGTGAGACTAGCGGGGGGCAAGAGACCCAGTACTTC. Translating gives CAISETSGGQETQYF.

This chain links TRBV3-1 (or the pseudogene TRBV3-2) with TRBJ2-5; perhaps TRBD1 as D (6 bases). Trimming removed 4 bases at V and 1 base at J, with 13 bases between. Germline loops: CDR1 LGHDT, CDR2 YNNKEL (reference sequence). There are 15 residues in the CDR3. The CDR3 region is CASSPNTGLQETQYF. The CDR3 region has the DNA TGTGCCAGCAGCCCTAATACAGGGCTCCAAGAGACCCAGTACTTC.

This chain joins TRBV7-2 and TRBJ1-5; D is undetermined. From germline, CDR1 is SGHTA and CDR2 FQGNSA. Trimming took 2 bases from V and 4 from J, leaving 6 bases between them. The CDR3 consists of 13 residues. CDR3 DNA sequence: TGTGCCAGCAGCTTAATGAGGAATCAGCCCCAGCATTTT. Its protein product is CASSLMRNQPQHF.

The chain uses TRBV4-1 and TRBJ2-6; D is uncertain. Germline values: CDR1 MGHRA, CDR2 YSYEKL. V was pared by 3 bases and J by 0 bases, with 6 bases between. The CDR3 sequence is 15 residues long. CDR3: CASSHSFSGANVLTF. Here the CDR3 DNA reads TGCGCCAGCAGCCATTCATTCTCTGGGGCCAACGTCCTGACTTTC.

V usage is TRBV4-2 and J usage is TRBJ1-3; D is possibly TRBD1 (5 bases). This CDR3 is 13 amino acids long. Deletions cut 0 bases from V and 7 bases from J, with 7 bases between. The germline gives CDR1 LGHNA, CDR2 YNFKEQ. DNA for the CDR3: TGTGCCAGCAGCCAAGAGGGGGGGAACACCATATATTTT. It yields the protein CASSQEGGNTIYF.

The rearrangement joins TRBV19 to TRBJ1-1; perhaps TRBD1 as D (5 bases). CDR3 length: 15 amino acids. V was trimmed by 5 bases and J by 5 bases, leaving 18 bases between them. Germline V gives CDR1 LNHDA, CDR2 SQIVND (reference sequence). The CDR3 region has the DNA TGTGCCAGTAGTCCTCCGGGGGTGGGGCGAACTGAAGCTTTCTTT. This gives the protein CASSPPGVGRTEAFF. Full variable domain (missing parts from reference TRBV19 and TRBJ1-1): DGGITQSPKYLFRKEGQNVTLSCEQNLNHDAMYWYRQDPGQGLRLIYYSQIVNDFQKGDIAEGYSVSREKKESFPLTVTSAQKNPTAFYLCASSPPGVGRTEAFFGQGTRLTVV.

The V call is TRBV24-1, the J call TRBJ2-5; TRBD2 agrees at 12 bases. Trimming at V came to 0 bases and at J to 5 bases, leaving 6 bases not matched to a gene. CDR3 size: 17 residues. The germline V gene encodes CDR1 KGHDR and CDR2 SFDVKD. The CDR3 DNA follows: TGTGCCACCAGTGATTTGTCTAGCGGGGGGGCCGGCGAGACCCAGTACTTC. Residues: CATSDLSSGGAGETQYF.

The CDR3 coding sequence is TGTGCCAGCAGTTTAAGGACAGGGTCCCCTAATGAAAAACTGTTTTTT. This encodes CASSLRTGSPNEKLFF. V and J are TRBV28 and TRBJ1-4; TRBD1 matches 8 bases. This CDR3 comprises 16 residues. V trimming: 2 bases; J trimming: 3 bases; junction bases outside the gene matches: 5. The V gene's germline CDR1 is MDHEN and CDR2 SYDVKM. Supplemented by reference TRBV28 and TRBJ1-4, the full variable domain reads DVKVTQSSRYLVKRTGEKVFLECVQDMDHENMFWYRQDPGLGLRLIYFSYDVKMKEKGDIPEGYSVSREKKERFSLILESASTNQTSMYLCASSLRTGSPNEKLFFGSGTQLSVL.

This sequence joins TRBV7-2 and TRBJ2-3, with 7 bases matching TRBD2. The CDR3 consists of 17 residues. Unmatched junction bases numbered 10, after V lost 2 bases and J lost 2 bases. Germline assignment: CDR1 SGHTA and CDR2 FQGNSA. CDR3 loop: CASSLQAGLSYTDTQYF. The DNA for the CDR3 is TGTGCCAGCAGCTTACAAGCGGGGCTGTCCTACACAGATACGCAGTATTTT.

The gene calls are TRBV19 and TRBJ2-7, with a possible D match to TRBD2 (6 bases). CDR3 length equals 14 residues. Trimming took 10 bases from V and 6 from J, leaving 22 bases between them. Germline V gene data show CDR1 as LNHDA and CDR2 as SQIVND (reference sequence). CDR3 nucleotide sequence: TGTGCCACCTACCTAAACGGGGGTAGTGGCGAGCAGTACTTC. This translates into CATYLNGGSGEQYF.

The chain carries TRBV2 and TRBJ1-1; tentatively, D is TRBD1 (6 bases). The V gene's germline CDR1 is SNHLY and CDR2 FYNNEI. V was clipped by 5 bases and J by 6 bases, with 13 bases between them. The CDR3 extends over 13 amino acids. DNA for the CDR3: TGTGCCAGCAGTCCAACAGGGAGAGCTGAAGCTTTCTTT. Translated: CASSPTGRAEAFF.

The chain uses TRBV19 and TRBJ2-3; TRBD1 might be the D (6 bases). V was pared by 4 bases and J by 4 bases, with 12 bases between. The CDR3 runs 14 residues. Per germline, CDR1 LNHDA and CDR2 SQIVND (reference sequence). In DNA, the CDR3 is TGTGCCAGTAGTAAAGGGGGTAGGGCAGATACGCAGTATTTT. As protein: CASSKGGRADTQYF.

This sequence joins TRBV9 and TRBJ1-2; D is unclear. Germline assignment: CDR1 SGDLS and CDR2 YYNGEE. Trimming removed 4 bases at V and 5 bases at J, with 12 bases between. This CDR3 is built from 13 residues. The CDR3 spells CASSPHGQYGYTF. For the CDR3, the DNA is TGTGCCAGCAGCCCACATGGTCAGTATGGCTACACCTTC.

V is TRBV13 and J is TRBJ1-1; 9 positions match TRBD1. The CDR3 is made up of 16 amino acids. Germline-derived CDR1 and CDR2 are PRHDT and FYEKMQ (reference sequence). Trimming at V came to 5 bases and at J to 0 bases, leaving 7 bases not matched to a gene. DNA for the CDR3: TGTGCCAGCAGCGCCCTCGACAGGGGGATGAACACTGAAGCTTTCTTT. Its translation: CASSALDRGMNTEAFF.

V usage is TRBV7-8 and J usage is TRBJ2-3; 10 bases align to TRBD2. V lost 4 bases and J lost 7; bases outside the gene matches: 11. This CDR3 has 16 amino acids. CDR1 is SGHVS, CDR2 FQNEAQ, per germline. DNA of the CDR3: TGTGCCAGCAGCTCTCCCAGCGGGGGGGTTTCGAATACGCAGTATTTT. Translated, it gives CASSSPSGGVSNTQYF.

This rearrangement joins TRBV10-3 to TRBJ2-7, with 7 bases identical to TRBD1. The CDR3 runs to 13 residues. Unmatched junction bases numbered 6, after V lost 10 bases and J lost 0 bases. CDR1 and CDR2 from the germline V gene are ENHRY and SYGVKD. CDR3 bases: TGTGCCACCAATAGGGACAGCTCCTACGAGCAGTACTTC. Translation: CATNRDSSYEQYF.

The rearrangement links TRBV6-6 to TRBJ2-2, with D maybe TRBD1 (5 bases). This CDR3 has 16 amino acids. V shed 1 base and J shed 4 bases, with 13 bases lying between them. Germline CDR1 is MNHNY and CDR2 is SVGAGI (reference sequence). The CDR3 reads CASSYWQGRSTGELFF. The CDR3 DNA follows: TGTGCCAGCAGTTACTGGCAGGGCCGGAGCACCGGGGAGCTGTTTTTT.

This sequence joins TRBV7-9 and TRBJ2-2, with 8 nucleotides matching TRBD2. Trimming removed 5 bases from V and 9 bases from J; junction bases left unmatched: 11. The V gene's germline CDR1 is SEHNR and CDR2 FQNEAQ (reference sequence). The CDR3 covers 15 residues. CDR3 sequence: CASSVVSGGIRELFF. CDR3 coding DNA: TGTGCCAGCAGCGTGGTCAGCGGGGGCATACGGGAGCTGTTTTTT.

This clone came up a few times. V is TRBV27 and J is TRBJ1-2; TRBD1 is a possible D gene (6 bases). CDR1 is MNHEY and CDR2 is SMNVEV in the germline V gene (reference sequence). V was cut by 3 bases and J by 8 bases, with 16 bases left in between. CDR3 length: 14 residues. The CDR3 is CASSLGAGARGYTF. The DNA for the CDR3 is TGTGCCAGCAGTTTGGGAGCGGGGGCGCGGGGCTACACCTTC.

V usage is TRBV24-1 and J usage is TRBJ1-1, with 7 nucleotides matching TRBD1. With V trimmed by 4 bases and J by 1 base, 8 bases remained unmatched. Germline V CDR1 and CDR2: KGHDR, SFDVKD. The CDR3 is 16 residues long. Written as DNA, the CDR3 is TGTGCCACCAGTGACCCCCGACAGGGACCGAACACTGAAGCTTTCTTT. Translation: CATSDPRQGPNTEAFF.

The chain couples TRBV5-5 to TRBJ1-6, with unresolved D. This CDR3 is 14 amino acids long. The germline gives CDR1 SGHKS, CDR2 YYEKEE (reference sequence). V was trimmed by 2 bases and J by 3 bases, leaving 6 bases between them. The CDR3: CASSLSLYNSPLHF. The CDR3 DNA follows: TGTGCCAGCAGCTTATCCCTCTATAATTCACCCCTCCACTTT. Supplemented by reference TRBV5-5 and TRBJ1-6, the full variable domain reads DAGVTQSPTHLIKTRGQQVTLRCSPISGHKSVSWYQQVLGQGPQFIFQYYEKEERGRGNFPDRFSARQFPNYSSELNVNALLLGDSALYLCASSLSLYNSPLHFGNGTRLTVT.

This chain uses TRBV7-9 with TRBJ1-2; perhaps TRBD1 as D (5 bases). The CDR3 is 15 residues long. Germline V gene lookup returns CDR1 SEHNR and CDR2 FQNEAQ (reference sequence). Trimming removed 2 bases from V and 2 bases from J, with 12 bases in between. The CDR3 DNA sequence: TGTGCCAGCAGCTTACGTCAGGGCGGCAACTATGGCTACACCTTC. Translation: CASSLRQGGNYGYTF. The full variable domain, in which reference TRBV7-9 and TRBJ1-2 provide the parts outside the CDR3, is DTGVSQNPRHKITKRGQNVTFRCDPISEHNRLYWYRQTLGQGPEFLTYFQNEAQLEKSRLLSDRFSAERPKGSFSTLEIQRTEQGDSAMYLCASSLRQGGNYGYTFGSGTRLTVV.

This chain uses TRBV5-4 with TRBJ1-1, with TRBD1 as a possible D gene (6 bases). This CDR3 is built from 14 residues. Between the trimmed V and J ends, which lost 2 bases and 0 bases, there was a span of 8 bases. The V gene's germline CDR1 is SGHNT and CDR2 YYREEE (reference sequence). This CDR3 reads CASSFRDMNTEAFF. The CDR3 nucleotides are TGTGCCAGCAGCTTTCGGGACATGAACACTGAAGCTTTCTTT.

The rearrangement uses TRBV5-1 and TRBJ1-4; 7 bases align to TRBD1. The V and J ends lost 1 base and 7 bases, in that order; junction bases with no gene match: 7. CDR1 is SGHRS and CDR2 is YFSETQ in the germline V gene. The CDR3 has 15 residues. This chain's CDR3 is CASSLSTGAVEKLFF. CDR3 DNA sequence: TGCGCCAGCAGCTTGAGTACAGGGGCCGTTGAAAAACTGTTTTTT.

This chain connects TRBV6-5 to TRBJ2-7; TRBD2 is a possible D gene (6 bases). CDR3 size: 15 residues. CDR1 and CDR2 from the germline V gene are MNHEY and SVGAGI. Trimming stripped 7 bases from V and 2 bases from J, with 18 bases between. CDR3 amino acids: CASKNAVAGPYEQYF. The CDR3 DNA follows: TGTGCCAGCAAAAACGCCGTTGCGGGGCCCTACGAGCAGTACTTC.

The chain is built from TRBV4-1 and TRBJ2-5, with a weak D call TRBD2 (7 bases). The ends were cut back, 4 bases at V and 5 bases at J, with 14 bases in the middle. CDR1 and CDR2 from the germline V gene are MGHRA and YSYEKL. The CDR3 length is 14 residues. The chain's CDR3 is CASSPLWGGETQYF. DNA for the CDR3: TGCGCCAGCAGCCCCCTTTGGGGGGGCGAGACCCAGTACTTC.

The CDR3 sequence is CASMAGGPAGELFF. CDR3 DNA: TGTGCCAGCATGGCGGGGGGGCCGGCCGGGGAGCTGTTTTTT. The chain is built from TRBV2 and TRBJ2-2, with 9 positions matching TRBD2. Germline V gives CDR1 SNHLY, CDR2 FYNNEI. CDR3 length: 14 amino acids. V lost 7 bases, J lost 6 bases, and 6 bases stayed unmatched.

This chain links TRBV24-1 with TRBJ1-1, with a possible D match to TRBD1 (5 bases). Trimming cost V 2 bases and J 5 bases, with 8 bases left between them. This CDR3 comprises 13 residues. The germline V gene encodes CDR1 KGHDR and CDR2 SFDVKD. CDR3 protein: CATSDSRETEAFF. The CDR3 coding sequence is TGTGCCACCAGTGATTCCAGGGAAACTGAAGCTTTCTTT.